The 32 T cell receptor beta chains below come from one sample, sequenced in a study of blood T cell repertoires in COVID-19. The assay was immunoSEQ multiplex PCR, and TCRdb's table has in-frame clones only and misses some. The data contain about 77,000 clones, around 90% of them singletons. Sequenced sample: peripheral blood. These TCRs come from a woman at least 80 years old with active or convalescent COVID-19.

This clone was detected only a few times. V gene TRBV19 combines with J gene TRBJ1-1, with 9 nucleotides matching TRBD1. J lost 4 bases, V lost 7 bases, and 4 bases had no gene match. CDR3 length: 13 residues. Germline V lookup: CDR1 LNHDA, CDR2 SQIVND (reference sequence). This CDR3 reads CASIGTGSTEAFF. The CDR3 DNA follows: TGTGCCAGTATTGGGACAGGGAGCACTGAAGCTTTCTTT.

V and J are TRBV5-6 and TRBJ2-1; perhaps TRBD1 as D (6 bases). Germline V gene sequence: CDR1 SGHDT, CDR2 YYEEEE. The CDR3 loop spans 16 amino acids. Trimming took 4 bases from V and 0 from J, leaving 14 bases between them. The DNA for the CDR3 is TGTGCCAGCAGCGGGGCCAGGGGCGTCTCCTACAATGAGCAGTTCTTC. Its translation: CASSGARGVSYNEQFF.

Here the CDR3 reads CASSLAGQGSYEQYF. As DNA, the CDR3 is TGTGCCAGCAGCTTGGCCGGTCAGGGTTCCTACGAGCAGTACTTC. The rearrangement links TRBV5-5 to TRBJ2-7; tentatively, D is TRBD1 (5 bases). Germline CDR1 and CDR2: SGHKS and YYEKEE (reference sequence). V was cut by 0 bases and J by 1 base, with 11 bases left in between. The CDR3 runs to 15 residues.

This chain connects TRBV7-2 to TRBJ1-1, with D possibly TRBD1 on 5 matching bases. This CDR3 has 13 amino acids. V lost 6 bases to trimming and J lost 0 bases, with 8 bases between them. CDR1 and CDR2 from the germline V gene are SGHTA and FQGNSA. The CDR3 DNA reads TGTGCCAGCAGGACAGAGATGAACACTGAAGCTTTCTTT. Its protein product is CASRTEMNTEAFF.

The rearrangement links TRBV28 to TRBJ2-7; 12 bases are shared with TRBD1. The CDR3 runs 15 residues. Per the germline V gene, CDR1 is MDHEN and CDR2 is SYDVKM. V shed 2 bases, J shed 5 bases, and the junction held 4 bases outside the gene matches. CDR3 region: CASSLAGTGGDEQYF. The CDR3 coding sequence is TGTGCCAGCAGTTTAGCCGGGACAGGGGGCGACGAGCAGTACTTC.

The CDR3 sequence is CASSVHTGQGLGSNYGYTF. CDR3 DNA: TGTGCCAGCAGCGTACATACGGGACAGGGCTTGGGATCTAACTATGGCTACACCTTC. J is TRBJ1-2 and V is TRBV9; 9 nucleotides align to TRBD1. The CDR3 covers 19 residues. The germline CDR1 and CDR2 sequences are SGDLS and YYNGEE. V was pared by 1 base and J by 0 bases, with 13 bases of the junction left unmatched.

The chain has TRBV19 and TRBJ1-2; tentative D call: TRBD1 (6 bases). The V end was cut by 6 bases, the J end by 8 bases, with 16 bases between. The V gene's germline CDR1 is LNHDA and CDR2 SQIVND (reference sequence). This CDR3 has 13 amino acids. The CDR3 DNA follows: TGTGCCAGTAGCCCCGGACAGATAGGAGGCTACACCTTC. Its protein product is CASSPGQIGGYTF.

This clone was counted a single time. The V gene is TRBV7-9, the J gene TRBJ1-2; a possible D gene is TRBD1 (6 bases). There are 15 residues in the CDR3. V was trimmed by 1 base and J by 2 bases, leaving 11 bases between them. Per germline, CDR1 SEHNR and CDR2 FQNEAQ (reference sequence). The CDR3 DNA reads TGTGCCAGCAGCTTAGGCGGACAGCTAAACTATGGCTACACCTTC. Its protein product is CASSLGGQLNYGYTF.

The V and J genes are TRBV19 and TRBJ1-1, with 9 bases lining up with TRBD1. After removal of 5 bases from V and 5 bases from J, the junction contained 9 bases not matched to a gene. The CDR3 length is 15 residues. CDR1 is LNHDA and CDR2 is SQIVND in the germline V gene (reference sequence). The CDR3 is CASSFMTGGETEAFF. CDR3 sequence (DNA): TGTGCCAGTAGTTTTATGACAGGGGGAGAGACTGAAGCTTTCTTT.

This clone was found a few times. J is TRBJ1-3 and V is TRBV28; D not certain. V was trimmed by 8 bases and J by 0 bases, leaving 14 bases between them. The CDR3 covers 15 residues. Germline CDR1 and CDR2: MDHEN and SYDVKM. CDR3 coding DNA: TGTGCCAGCGGGCCGGCAGCTCTCTCTGGAAACACCATATATTTT. Translating it yields CASGPAALSGNTIYF.

The CDR3 region has the DNA TGTGCCAGCAGTTACCAGGACTACGACGAGCAGTACTTC. It yields the protein CASSYQDYDEQYF. This chain joins TRBV6-2 or TRBV6-3 and TRBJ2-7; maybe TRBD2 (6 bases). This CDR3 has 13 amino acids. Trimming removed 2 bases at V and 5 bases at J, with 10 bases between. In germline, CDR1 is MNHEY, CDR2 SVGEGT.

The gene calls are TRBV6-5 and TRBJ1-4; TRBD1 matches 8 bases. Germline CDR1 MNHEY, CDR2 SVGAGI. V shed 6 bases and J 8 bases; nucleotides not matched to a gene: 8. The CDR3 loop spans 14 amino acids. CDR3 sequence reads: CASRRHRDREKLFF. The CDR3 nucleotides read TGTGCCAGCAGGCGCCACAGGGACAGGGAAAAACTGTTTTTT.

This chain uses TRBV7-2 with TRBJ2-4, with 13 bases fitting TRBD2. Trimming removed 1 base from V and 9 bases from J; junction bases left unmatched: 6. Germline values: CDR1 SGHTA, CDR2 FQGNSA. This CDR3 spans 16 amino acids. CDR3 sequence (DNA): TGTGCCAGCAGCTTAGGACTAGCGGGGGGTGAAGGCATTCAGTACTTC. Translation gives CASSLGLAGGEGIQYF.

Note on this clone: Germline and junction disagree at one end, which may indicate a read error. The chain joins TRBV19 to TRBJ1-5; 7 bases align to TRBD1. This CDR3 region has 16 residues. The germline V gene has CDR1 LNHDA and CDR2 SQIVND (reference sequence). CDR3 DNA sequence: TGTGCCAGTAGCAAGGACAGGAAGGGGAGCAATCGGCCCCAGCATTTT. Residues: CASSKDRKGSNRPQHF.

This chain uses TRBV9 with TRBJ1-3, with TRBD1 matching over 7 bases. The length of the CDR3 is 16 residues. From germline, CDR1 is SGDLS and CDR2 YYNGEE. V lost 0 bases and J lost 2; bases outside the gene matches: 5. CDR3 sequence reads: CASSVGQGRAGNTIYF. CDR3 coding DNA: TGTGCCAGCAGCGTAGGACAGGGAAGGGCTGGAAACACCATATATTTT.

This clone was detected a few times. This chain links TRBV10-3 with TRBJ1-4, with 8 bases lining up with TRBD1. V was pared by 9 bases and J by 7 bases, with 4 bases of the junction left unmatched. Germline CDR1 reads ENHRY; CDR2 reads SYGVKD. The length of the CDR3 is 12 residues. CDR3 nucleotides: TGTGCCATAGGGACAGGCCCTGAAAAACTGTTTTTT. Its translation is CAIGTGPEKLFF.

This rearrangement joins TRBV7-9 to TRBJ1-1, with D possibly matching TRBD1 (5 bases). CDR3 size: 16 residues. V lost 4 bases to trimming and J lost 3 bases, with 18 bases between them. The germline V gene has CDR1 SEHNR and CDR2 FQNEAQ (reference sequence). The CDR3 DNA is TGTGCCAGCAGCTCGATTGGGGGGAATTTGGACACTGAAGCTTTCTTT. Translating gives CASSSIGGNLDTEAFF.

The gene calls are TRBV9 and TRBJ2-2; 10 nucleotides agree with TRBD2. Per germline, CDR1 SGDLS and CDR2 YYNGEE. Trimming at V came to 0 bases and at J to 1 base, leaving 6 bases not matched to a gene. This CDR3 is built from 18 residues. CDR3 in amino acids: CASSVEGSGGMNTGELFF. In nucleotides, the CDR3 is TGTGCCAGCAGCGTAGAGGGTAGCGGGGGGATGAACACCGGGGAGCTGTTTTTT.

The chain links TRBV5-4 to TRBJ2-7; tentative D call: TRBD1 (6 bases). The CDR3 length is 14 residues. CDR1 and CDR2 (germline): SGHNT, YYREEE (reference sequence). The germline V and J ends were trimmed by 4 bases and 0 bases, with 11 bases remaining between them. This CDR3 reads CASSLWGLSYEQYF. The CDR3 DNA follows: TGTGCCAGCAGCCTGTGGGGGCTCTCCTACGAGCAGTACTTC.

V is TRBV18 and J is TRBJ2-7; 8 bases align to TRBD1. After removal of 0 bases from V and 5 bases from J, the junction contained 6 bases not matched to a gene. The CDR3 runs 15 residues. CDR1 is KGHSH, CDR2 LQKENI, per germline. The CDR3 DNA follows: TGTGCCAGCTCACCACCCCGCCAGGGGGCTCACGAGCAGTACTTC. Translation: CASSPPRQGAHEQYF.

This clone was counted a single time. In DNA form, the CDR3 reads TGCGCCAGCAGCCAAGATCAGGCAGTGAGCACTGAAGCTTTCTTT. Protein: CASSQDQAVSTEAFF. V is TRBV4-3 and J is TRBJ1-1, with D unclear. The CDR3 has 15 amino acids. V was clipped by 0 bases and J by 4 bases, with 12 bases between them. Germline V lookup: CDR1 LGHNA, CDR2 YSLEER.

The chain combines TRBV7-6 with TRBJ2-1, with 7 bases matching TRBD1. Per the germline V gene, CDR1 is SGHVS and CDR2 is FNYEAQ. With V trimmed by 5 bases and J by 10 bases, 5 bases remained unmatched. The CDR3 runs 12 residues. CDR3 in DNA: TGTGCCAGCAGCCCGGACAGGCGCGAGCAGTTCTTC. The encoded protein is CASSPDRREQFF.

The chain joins TRBV19 to TRBJ1-2, with 8 bases aligning to TRBD1. V was pared by 5 bases and J by 4 bases, with 6 bases of the junction left unmatched. The CDR3 covers 14 residues. Per germline, CDR1 LNHDA and CDR2 SQIVND (reference sequence). CDR3 loop: CASSGQGAGYGYTF. CDR3 nucleotides: TGTGCCAGTAGTGGTCAGGGGGCTGGCTATGGCTACACCTTC.

The CDR3, as DNA: TGTGCCTGGGGACAGAACACCGGGGAGCTGTTTTTT. Translation gives CAWGQNTGELFF. The chain employs TRBV30 and TRBJ2-2; D possibly corresponds to TRBD1 (5 bases). Between the trimmed V and J ends, which lost 5 bases and 1 base, there was a span of 5 bases. Germline V gene sequence: CDR1 GTSNPN, CDR2 SVGIG (reference sequence). The CDR3 consists of 12 residues.

CDR3 residues: CASSQDFLRRSGYGYTF. The DNA for the CDR3 is TGCGCCAGCAGCCAAGATTTTTTGAGAAGGTCGGGGTATGGCTACACCTTC. The J gene is TRBJ1-2, the V gene TRBV4-3; D is uncertain. V lost 0 bases to trimming and J lost 5 bases, with 19 bases between them. This CDR3 is 17 amino acids long. CDR1 LGHNA and CDR2 YSLEER come from the germline V gene.

V and J are TRBV5-6 and TRBJ1-4; possibly TRBD1 for D (5 bases). The CDR3 loop spans 16 amino acids. CDR1 and CDR2 from the germline V gene are SGHDT and YYEEEE. Trimming took off 1 base at V and 3 bases at J, with 13 bases between the two ends. The CDR3 here is CASSLRTPGANEKLFF. For the CDR3, the DNA is TGTGCCAGCAGCTTGAGGACACCTGGGGCTAATGAAAAACTGTTTTTT. The full variable domain, its missing parts supplied by reference TRBV5-6 and TRBJ1-4, is DAGVTQSPTHLIKTRGQQVTLRCSPKSGHDTVSWYQQALGQGPQFIFQYYEEEERQRGNFPDRFSGHQFPNYSSELNVNALLLGDSALYLCASSLRTPGANEKLFFGSGTQLSVL.

The chain joins TRBV9 to TRBJ2-7; 8 bases align to TRBD1. The CDR3 extends over 12 amino acids. The V and J ends lost 3 bases and 6 bases, in that order; junction bases with no gene match: 2. Germline loops: CDR1 SGDLS, CDR2 YYNGEE. Here the CDR3 DNA reads TGTGCCAGCAGCGGAGACAGGGGCGAGCAGTACTTC. Translation gives CASSGDRGEQYF.

The CDR3 DNA follows: TGTGCCAGCAGCCAGGTTTCCCGACAGTCCTCTAACTATGGCTACACCTTC. Translated: CASSQVSRQSSNYGYTF. V is TRBV5-4 and J is TRBJ1-2, with D tentatively TRBD1 (5 bases). The germline CDR1 and CDR2 sequences are SGHNT and YYREEE (reference sequence). The V gene lost 4 bases and the J gene lost 0 bases, with 19 bases spanning the gap. CDR3 length equals 17 residues.

The chain carries TRBV7-9 and TRBJ1-3; D perhaps matches TRBD1 (5 bases). V was clipped by 4 bases and J by 3 bases, with 10 bases between them. The CDR3 has 14 residues. Per germline, CDR1 SEHNR and CDR2 FQNEAQ (reference sequence). As DNA, the CDR3 is TGTGCCAGCAGCTCCCAGGGAGGTGGAAACACCATATATTTT. Its protein product is CASSSQGGGNTIYF.

A few counts support this clone. The genes are TRBV20-1 and TRBJ2-2, with a tentative D call TRBD1 (5 bases). This CDR3 has 11 amino acids. Trimming took off 6 bases at V and 6 bases at J, with 8 bases between the two ends. From germline, CDR1 is DFQATT and CDR2 SNEGSKA (reference sequence). The CDR3 DNA reads as TGCAGTGCGATACAGGCCGGGGAGCTGTTTTTT. Translating it yields CSAIQAGELFF.

V gene TRBV2 combines with J gene TRBJ2-1; no clear D. The CDR3 is made up of 16 amino acids. The V gene's germline CDR1 is SNHLY and CDR2 FYNNEI. V shed 6 bases and J shed 1 base, with 16 bases lying between them. CDR3 nucleotides: TGTGCCAGCAGCCAATCGGTAGCCATTTCCTACAATGAGCAGTTCTTC. Amino acid sequence: CASSQSVAISYNEQFF.

The chain links TRBV18 to TRBJ2-1; 15 bases align to TRBD2. The ends lost 2 bases at V and 9 bases at J; junction bases unmatched: 5. The CDR3 consists of 16 residues. Germline V gene sequence: CDR1 KGHSH, CDR2 LQKENI. CDR3 nucleotides: TGTGCCAGCTCACCAAGGGGGACTAGCGGGGGGCCTGAGCAGTTCTTC. Translation: CASSPRGTSGGPEQFF.